This T cell receptor (beta chain) was obtained from a study of shared clonotypes between healthy human individuals. Study details: There were three CD4 naive, three CD4 memory, two CD8 naive and one CD8 memory plates per donor.

V dropped 0 bases and J dropped 5 bases, with 17 bases sitting between them. Germline CDR1 is SGHRS and CDR2 is YFSETQ. This CDR3 has 16 residues. Notes on the study in general: Several donors had around 5% of their naive CD4 clonotypes in common.

To note about this clone: Its matching antigen is unknown.

All donors were healthy HIV-negative adults lacking recent acute infections or vaccinations. CD4+ cell separation produced CD45RA+ naive and CD45RA-negative memory subsets. Generated by immunoSEQ multiplex PCR, the TCRdb table keeps only in-frame clones and is missing some. In the table there are about a million clones, roughly 80% of which are singletons. The V gene is TRBV5-1, the J gene TRBJ2-5; D assignment may be TRBD1 or TRBD2 (5 bases each). The sample comprised memory CD4+ T cells from PBMCs. As for subset: CD45RA-negative fraction. This TCR was recovered from a man aged 18 to 30 in good health. Some clones in this sample may be carry-over from other donors' samples. DNA of the CDR3: TGCGCCAGCAGCTTGGAGGGACGAGGAGGAGTGGAGACCCAGTACTTC. Its protein is CASSLEGRGGVETQYF. The full variable domain, its missing parts supplied by reference TRBV5-1 and TRBJ2-5, is KAGVTQTPRYLIKTRGQQVTLSCSPISGHRSVSWYQQTPGQGLQFLFEYFSETQRNKGNFPGRFSGRQFSNSRSEMNVSTLELGDSALYLCASSLEGRGGVETQYFGPGTRLLVL.